These T cell receptor beta chains were read from a single sample in a study of cytomegalovirus exposure and HLA in healthy donors. Assay used: immunoSEQ multiplex PCR; TCRdb lists only in-frame clones, some missing. The sample lists 100,000 or so clones, 67% occurring once. The sequenced sample consisted of PBMCs. These receptor sequences come from a man aged 25 to 40 in good health and CMV-seronegative. CDR3s include the opening cysteine and the closing phenylalanine or tryptophan. The D gene is left open where the match is weak. Clone size is given for some rows only: seen once, a few or many times, or a class if the clone is expanded.

CAYSAGGNQPQHF	TGTGCTTACTCCGCGGGGGGCAATCAGCCCCAGCATTTT	TRBJ1-5	-	TRBV6-1	-
CASSVSPRGGETQYF	TGTGCCAGCAGCGTAAGTCCGAGAGGGGGCGAGACCCAGTACTTC	TRBJ2-5	TRBD1	TRBV9	few
CASSESGDRYDEQYF	TGTGCCAGCAGTGAATCGGGGGATAGGTACGACGAGCAGTACTTC	TRBJ2-7	-	TRBV25-1	few
CASSLTVREQYF	TGTGCCAGCAGTTTAACTGTGAGGGAGCAGTACTTC	TRBJ2-7	-	TRBV28	-
CASRLGQGQETQYF	TGTGCCAGCAGGTTGGGACAGGGCCAAGAGACCCAGTACTTC	TRBJ2-5	TRBD1	TRBV6-6	-
CATSRAPRGTSYEQYF	TGTGCCACCAGCAGGGCACCCAGAGGAACCTCCTACGAGCAGTACTTC	TRBJ2-7	-	TRBV15	few
CASSQGTGYQETQYF	TGCGCCAGCAGCCAAGGTACGGGATACCAAGAGACCCAGTACTTC	TRBJ2-5	-	TRBV4-1	-
CASRGSGSTEAFF	TGTGCCAGCAGGGGCTCGGGAAGCACTGAAGCTTTCTTT	TRBJ1-1	-	TRBV6-5	-
CASKPGPEAGELFF	TGTGCCAGTAAACCGGGCCCGGAGGCCGGGGAGCTGTTTTTT	TRBJ2-2	-	TRBV6-4	-
CASSYSKERPQHF	TGTGCCAGCAGTTACTCGAAGGAGAGACCCCAGCATTTT	TRBJ1-5	-	TRBV6-5	once
CAIRGLAGGPYEQYF	TGTGCCATCAGAGGACTAGCGGGAGGACCCTACGAGCAGTACTTC	TRBJ2-7	TRBD2	TRBV10-3	-
CASSPLGGQGEKLFF	TGCGCCAGCAGCCCCCTGGGGGGTCAGGGTGAAAAACTGTTTTTT	TRBJ1-4	-	TRBV4-1	-
CASSLGDRMNTEAFF	TGCGCCAGCAGCTTGGGCGACAGGATGAACACTGAAGCTTTCTTT	TRBJ1-1	-	TRBV5-1	-
CASSLGGSADGNQPQHF	TGTGCCAGCAGCTTAGGGGGCAGCGCAGATGGGAATCAGCCCCAGCATTTT	TRBJ1-5	-	TRBV7-6	-
CASNWRARGLETQYF	TGTGCCAGCAATTGGAGGGCTAGGGGATTAGAGACCCAGTACTTC	TRBJ2-5	-	TRBV28	-
CASSFPAQETQYF	TGTGCCAGCAGCTTTCCTGCGCAAGAGACCCAGTACTTC	TRBJ2-5	-	TRBV7-9	-
CASGRDSNEKLFF	TGTGCCAGCGGACGGGACAGTAATGAAAAACTGTTTTTT	TRBJ1-4	TRBD1	TRBV9	-
CASSFPQVSTPFF	TGTGCCAGCAGTTTTCCACAGGTTTCCACCCCTTTCTTT	TRBJ1-1	-	TRBV28	-
CASSLAGADTGELFF	TGTGCCAGCAGCTTAGCGGGAGCGGACACCGGGGAGCTGTTTTTT	TRBJ2-2	-	TRBV7-9	few